Sequencing of this TCR beta chain was carried out in a study of cytomegalovirus exposure and HLA in healthy donors. At the level of the study: The study placed 70% to 85% of its roughly 400 genotyped donors in the Caucasian-associated ancestry cluster.

Study results and limitations: On later analysis, the bulk of CMV-associated TCR beta chains appeared to be HLA-restricted.

Primers included in the PCR were 60 Vbeta and 13 Jbeta primers. Here immunoSEQ multiplex PCR was the method, and the copy in TCRdb shows in-frame clones only, minus some. Among under 110,000 clones listed, approximately 75% were seen once. As concerns this clone: Antigen: not known.

Germline CDR1 reads MDHEN; CDR2 reads SYDVKM. The CDR3 is made up of 16 amino acids. V gave up 6 bases and J gave up 3 bases, with 21 bases separating them. This receptor was obtained from a woman in her forties in good health and CMV-seronegative. The chain links TRBV28 to TRBJ2-7, with D unresolved. The sequencing sample was made of PBMCs. CDR3 protein: CASSSPSEEPRYEQYF. The CDR3 DNA sequence: TGTGCCAGCAGCTCGCCAAGCGAGGAACCCCGCTACGAGCAGTACTTC.